The entry that follows covers one T cell receptor (beta chain) sequence. In this sample, this clone turned up many times. Its antigen remains unidentified. No base quality information exists; no much larger clone differs at one position. This entry comes from a study of metastatic and nonmetastatic thyroid tumors (dated by TCRdb to about 2020). With regard to the full study: Repertoires from peripheral blood and from tumor or nodule tissue samples of malignant and benign thyroid patients were compared. Summary of the overall study and its limitations: In both blood and tumor samples, malignant tumors were reported to have significantly higher TCR beta diversity than benign nodules.

The library was obtained by PCR. The sequencer was an Illumina HiSeq 4000. High-throughput sequencing was used to profile the TCR beta-chain CDR3 region of each patient. Per the source publication's procedure: The researchers built a classifier to tell apart papillary thyroid cancer patients with distant metastasis, based on CDR3 differences among clinicopathological groups. Repertoire diversity was assessed with the Shannon index, and tumor-blood repertoire similarity with the Morisita-Horn index. The public reads were quality trimmed at Q25 with fastp and then assembled into clones with MiXCR by TCRdb, keeping productive beta chains. The V and J calls and clone size are TCRdb's, not the authors'. The sample table holds some 7,300 clones, of which 15% to 20% were seen once. Of the sample, roughly a quarter is held by the ten largest clones. No treatment had been received by any patient before thyroid surgery. Patient clinical samples collected from 2012 to 2018 were retrospectively analysed using T-cell receptor beta sequencing.

The V end loses 0 bases and the J end loses 5 bases, and a stretch of 4 bases separates them. Inclusive of the bounding cysteine and phenylalanine, the CDR3 is 12 residues long. Only CDR3 DNA is held: 36 bases, read in frame from base 1. Reading the germline V gene (reference sequence) gives CDR1 GTSNPN and CDR2 SVGIG. The sequence links TRBV30 to TRBJ2-2; there is no confident call for the D gene. The source of this sequence is a male donor with papillary thyroid cancer or a benign thyroid nodule (not recorded which). Some clones in this sample may be carry-over from other donors' samples. The sequenced material came from adjacent normal tissue. The CDR3 amino acid sequence is: CAWSVTTGELFF. The bases read TGTGCCTGGAGTGTAACTACCGGGGAGCTGTTTTTT.